Listed here is a single TCR beta chain. The data originate from a study of blood T cell repertoires in COVID-19. Across the whole study: Donors in the United States, Italy and Spain gave samples during acute or convalescent COVID-19. T cells, B-cell-depleted T cells, or PBMCs supplied cDNA or gDNA.

Under the authors' procedure: Researchers report that nucleated cell counts were estimated from reference gene primer amplification. The assay was immunoSEQ multiplex PCR, and TCRdb's table has in-frame clones only and misses some. V, J and clone size were drawn from that table, and D and trimming were deduced from the DNA. Found here are more than 85,000 clones, 81% of them singletons; the top ten hold roughly 25%. V was clipped by 5 bases and J by 2 bases; unmatched bases: 11. The CDR3 has 16 amino acids. Germline CDR1 and CDR2: KGHSH and LQKENI. This chain links TRBV18 with TRBJ1-2; 7 bases match TRBD1. Source material: peripheral blood. This sequence originates from a man older than 75 with active or convalescent COVID-19. CDR3 in amino acids: CASSTLEGAGNYGYTF. The CDR3 nucleotides read TGTGCCAGCTCAACCCTGGAGGGGGCAGGAAACTATGGCTACACCTTC.